This TCR beta chain emerged from a study of regulatory T cells in long-lasting Graves disease. The wider study: Graves' patients with a new diagnosis had received antithyroid drugs under 3 months.

Germline V gives CDR1 SQVTM, CDR2 ANQGSEA. The CDR3 is 14 amino acids. Trimming removed 5 bases at V and 4 bases at J, with 17 bases between. Time point reported: newly diagnosed GD, antithyroid drugs for less than 3 months. PBMCs were the source of the RNA used for TCR sequencing. Findings and limits, study-wide: Accuracy might have suffered from few samples.

Library construction for TCR beta used iRepertoire HTBI primers and Arm-PCR of CDR3 regions. MiXCR, applied by TCRdb to the multiplex PCR reads, yields one record per CDR3 protein. This sample yields more than 350,000 distinct CDR3 sequences, of which under 15% are seen a single time; 15% to 20% belongs to the top ten. Details on this clonotype: Its antigen is unknown.

These data were also reused for a study on T cells in Graves' hyperthyroidism and ophthalmopathy.

This sample comprised peripheral blood mononuclear cells (PBMCs), obtained at new diagnosis, from a patient treated with antithyroid drugs. The source of this sequence is a woman between 25 and 40 years old with Graves disease. The chain is built from TRBV29-1 and TRBJ1-2; a weak D match, TRBD1 (5 bases). CDR3 region: CSVFRAGPFYGYTF. The CDR3 DNA reads as TGCAGCGTTTTTCGGGCAGGGCCGTTCTATGGCTACACCTTC.